This T cell receptor beta chain was sequenced during a study of control samples from healthy donors and cancer patients. This table comes from immunoSEQ multiplex PCR, and its TCRdb copy is limited to in-frame clones, with some not included. The sample gives more than 85,000 clones, 90% of which show up once; 4% to 4.5% is in the top ten. This CDR3 has 12 amino acids. V was clipped by 9 bases and J by 3 bases, with 12 bases between them. Germline V gene lookup returns CDR1 MNHEY and CDR2 SVGAGI. V and J are TRBV6-5 and TRBJ2-7; tentative D call: TRBD1 (6 bases). The clonotype comes from a human donor in good health. The donor label of this sample is uncertain. The sample comprised blood. The CDR3 region is CASNQGIYEQYF. The CDR3 DNA sequence: TGTGCCAGTAATCAGGGGATCTACGAGCAGTACTTC.